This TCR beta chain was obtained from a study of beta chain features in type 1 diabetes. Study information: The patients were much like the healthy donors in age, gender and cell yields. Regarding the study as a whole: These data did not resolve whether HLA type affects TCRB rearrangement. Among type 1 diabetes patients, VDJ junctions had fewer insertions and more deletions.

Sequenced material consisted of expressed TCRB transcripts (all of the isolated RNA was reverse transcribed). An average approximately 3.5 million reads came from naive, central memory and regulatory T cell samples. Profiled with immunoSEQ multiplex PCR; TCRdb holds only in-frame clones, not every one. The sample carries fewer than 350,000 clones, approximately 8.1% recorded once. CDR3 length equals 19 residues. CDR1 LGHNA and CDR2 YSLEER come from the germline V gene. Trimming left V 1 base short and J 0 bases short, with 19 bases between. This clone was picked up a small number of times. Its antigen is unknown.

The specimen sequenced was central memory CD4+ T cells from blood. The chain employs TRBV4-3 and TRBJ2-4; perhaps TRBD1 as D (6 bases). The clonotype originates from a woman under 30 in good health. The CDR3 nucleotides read TGCGCCAGCAGCCAAGCCTCGTTTGAGAGGGGGTCAGCCAAAAACATTCAGTACTTC. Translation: CASSQASFERGSAKNIQYF.